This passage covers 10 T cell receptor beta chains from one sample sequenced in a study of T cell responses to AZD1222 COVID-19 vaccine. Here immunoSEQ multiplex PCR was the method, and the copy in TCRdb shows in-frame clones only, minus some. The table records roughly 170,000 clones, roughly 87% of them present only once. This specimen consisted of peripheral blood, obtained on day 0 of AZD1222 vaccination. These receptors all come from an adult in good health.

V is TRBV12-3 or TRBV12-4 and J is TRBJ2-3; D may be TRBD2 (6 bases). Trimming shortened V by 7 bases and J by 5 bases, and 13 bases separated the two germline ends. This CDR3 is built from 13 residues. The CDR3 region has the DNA TGTGCCAGCACCGTGCACGGGGGAGATACGCAGTATTTT. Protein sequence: CASTVHGGDTQYF.

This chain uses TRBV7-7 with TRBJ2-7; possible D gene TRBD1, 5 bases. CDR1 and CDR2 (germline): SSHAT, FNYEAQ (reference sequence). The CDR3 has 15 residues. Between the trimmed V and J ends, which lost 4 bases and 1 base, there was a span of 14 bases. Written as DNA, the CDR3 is TGTGCCAGCAGCTCCCGGTGGGGCGCGTCCTACGAGCAGTACTTC. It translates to CASSSRWGASYEQYF.

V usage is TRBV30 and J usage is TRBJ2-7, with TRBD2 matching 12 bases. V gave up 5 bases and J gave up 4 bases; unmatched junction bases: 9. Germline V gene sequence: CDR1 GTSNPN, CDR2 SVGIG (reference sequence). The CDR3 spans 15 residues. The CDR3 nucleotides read TGTGCCTGGGCAAAACGACTAGCGGGAGTGTACGAGCAGTACTTC. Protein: CAWAKRLAGVYEQYF.

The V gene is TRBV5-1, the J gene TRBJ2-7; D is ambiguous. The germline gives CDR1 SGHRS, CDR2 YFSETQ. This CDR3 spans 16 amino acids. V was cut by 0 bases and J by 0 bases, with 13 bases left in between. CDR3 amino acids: CASSLDVRSGSYEQYF. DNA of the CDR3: TGCGCCAGCAGCTTGGACGTCCGCTCAGGCTCCTACGAGCAGTACTTC. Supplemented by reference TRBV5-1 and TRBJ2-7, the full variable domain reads KAGVTQTPRYLIKTRGQQVTLSCSPISGHRSVSWYQQTPGQGLQFLFEYFSETQRNKGNFPGRFSGRQFSNSRSEMNVSTLELGDSALYLCASSLDVRSGSYEQYFGPGTRLTVT.

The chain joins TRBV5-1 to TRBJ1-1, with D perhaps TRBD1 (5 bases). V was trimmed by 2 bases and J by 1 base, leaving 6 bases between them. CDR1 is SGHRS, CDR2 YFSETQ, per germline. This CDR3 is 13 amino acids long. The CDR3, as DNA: TGCGCCAGCAGCTTCGGGACGAACACTGAAGCTTTCTTT. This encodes CASSFGTNTEAFF. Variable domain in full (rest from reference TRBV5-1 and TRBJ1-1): KAGVTQTPRYLIKTRGQQVTLSCSPISGHRSVSWYQQTPGQGLQFLFEYFSETQRNKGNFPGRFSGRQFSNSRSEMNVSTLELGDSALYLCASSFGTNTEAFFGQGTRLTVV.

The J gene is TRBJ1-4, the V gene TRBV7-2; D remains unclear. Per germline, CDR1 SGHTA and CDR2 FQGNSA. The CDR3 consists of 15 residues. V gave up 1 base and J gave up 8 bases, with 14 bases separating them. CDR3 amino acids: CASSLEGLNREKLFF. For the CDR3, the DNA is TGTGCCAGCAGCTTAGAAGGATTAAATAGGGAAAAACTGTTTTTT.

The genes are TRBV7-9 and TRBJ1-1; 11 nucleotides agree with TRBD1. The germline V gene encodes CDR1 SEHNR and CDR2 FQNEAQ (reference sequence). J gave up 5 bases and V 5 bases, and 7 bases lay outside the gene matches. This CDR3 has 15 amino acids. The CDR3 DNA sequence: TGTGCCAGCAGCACACGGACAGGGGGCCGGACTGAAGCTTTCTTT. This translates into CASSTRTGGRTEAFF.

CDR3 protein: CASSWDGLNTEAFF. Written as DNA, the CDR3 is TGTGCCAGCAGCTGGGACGGATTGAACACTGAAGCTTTCTTT. The chain employs TRBV5-5 and TRBJ1-1, with D possibly being TRBD1 (5 bases). CDR1 SGHKS and CDR2 YYEKEE come from the germline V gene (reference sequence). Between the trimmed V and J ends, which lost 3 bases and 0 bases, there was a span of 9 bases. This CDR3 region has 14 residues.

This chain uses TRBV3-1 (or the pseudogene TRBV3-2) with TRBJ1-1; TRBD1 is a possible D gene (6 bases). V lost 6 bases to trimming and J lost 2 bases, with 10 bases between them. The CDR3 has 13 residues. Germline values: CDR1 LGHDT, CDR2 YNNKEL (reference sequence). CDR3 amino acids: CASSGGANTEAFF. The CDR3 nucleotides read TGTGCCAGCAGTGGGGGCGCAAACACTGAAGCTTTCTTT.

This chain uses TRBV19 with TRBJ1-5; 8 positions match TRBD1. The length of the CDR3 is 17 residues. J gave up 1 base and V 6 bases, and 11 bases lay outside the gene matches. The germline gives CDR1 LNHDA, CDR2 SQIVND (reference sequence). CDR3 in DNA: TGTGCCAGTAGCCGCTCGGACCGGACAGGGAGCAATCAGCCCCAGCATTTT. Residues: CASSRSDRTGSNQPQHF.